This record concerns one T cell receptor beta chain sequence. Its specificity is not known. The data were obtained in a study of regulatory T cells in long-lasting Graves disease. General study findings and limits: In persistent patients, shared public clonotypes (under 3,000) outnumbered those in new patients (around 1,000). Lower TCR diversity characterized persistent Graves' patients relative to newly diagnosed patients. With a small sample size, accuracy may have been reduced.

Time point given: newly diagnosed GD, antithyroid drugs for less than 3 months. PBMCs provided the RNA from which the TCR library was made. Construction of TCR beta libraries relied on iRepertoire HTBI primers and on Arm-PCR targeting CDR3 regions. TCRdb processed the multiplex PCR reads anew with MiXCR; each CDR3 protein has one entry. Here the sample spans a few hundred thousand distinct CDR3 sequences, approximately 15% being singletons. These data also formed part of another study, on T cells in Graves' hyperthyroidism and ophthalmopathy.

The TCR originated in a man aged 40-49 years with Graves disease. The sequenced sample was peripheral blood mononuclear cells (PBMCs), obtained at new diagnosis, from a patient treated with antithyroid drugs.

Here the CDR3 DNA reads TGCAGTGCTAGAGATAGGACAGGGGAAAACATTCAGTACTTC. Its translation is CSARDRTGENIQYF. The chain links TRBV20-1 to TRBJ2-4; TRBD1 matches 9 bases. The CDR3 spans 14 residues. CDR1 and CDR2 (germline): DFQATT, SNEGSKA (reference sequence). Losses at the gene ends were 0 bases for V and 5 bases for J; bases not matched to a gene: 2.